The 17 T cell receptor beta chains below were found in one sample sequenced in a study of blood T cell repertoires in COVID-19. TCRdb's table, derived via immunoSEQ multiplex PCR, lists solely in-frame clones and lacks some. The sample has some 130,000 clones, over 60% seen once; the top ten hold 1.5% to 2%. The sample comprised peripheral blood. The receptors were gathered from a woman aged 70 to 79 with acute or convalescent COVID-19.

In this sample, this clone turned up many times. This rearrangement joins TRBV27 to TRBJ1-6, with 10 bases lining up with TRBD1. The CDR3 is 15 amino acids. Germline CDR1 is MNHEY and CDR2 is SMNVEV (reference sequence). V lost 4 bases and J lost 8; bases outside the gene matches: 5. The CDR3 DNA sequence: TGTGCCAGCAGTTCCTGGGACAGGGGAGATTCACCCCTCCACTTT. Residues: CASSSWDRGDSPLHF.

This clone appeared many times. This chain uses TRBV7-9 with TRBJ1-6, with 8 bases identical to TRBD1. Germline V lookup: CDR1 SEHNR, CDR2 FQNEAQ (reference sequence). CDR3 size: 15 residues. V shed 10 bases, J shed 6 bases, and the junction held 11 bases outside the gene matches. DNA of the CDR3: TGTGCCACTGATGGCCTGGACAGGGTTAATTCACCCCTCCACTTT. This translates into CATDGLDRVNSPLHF.

This chain links TRBV18 with TRBJ1-6; TRBD1 aligns across 8 bases. Germline V gives CDR1 KGHSH, CDR2 LQKENI. J was trimmed by 10 bases and V by 0 bases; bases with no gene match: 8. CDR3 length: 16 amino acids. The CDR3: CASSPPGQGLGSPLHF. The CDR3, as DNA: TGTGCCAGCTCACCACCCGGACAGGGTTTAGGGTCACCCCTCCACTTT.

This chain links TRBV27 with TRBJ2-7, with a tentative D call TRBD1 (5 bases). This CDR3 has 13 amino acids. Germline CDR1 and CDR2: MNHEY and SMNVEV (reference sequence). V dropped 7 bases and J dropped 4 bases, with 14 bases sitting between them. The CDR3 spells CASKRPGWYEQYF. CDR3 bases: TGTGCCAGCAAGAGGCCAGGGTGGTACGAGCAGTACTTC.

The chain couples TRBV3-1 (or the pseudogene TRBV3-2) to TRBJ1-2; 8 bases line up with TRBD1. This CDR3 has 13 residues. The germline V gene encodes CDR1 LGHDT and CDR2 YNNKEL (reference sequence). V shed 6 bases and J 4 bases; nucleotides not matched to a gene: 4. This CDR3 reads CASRPTGGYGYTF. The CDR3 region has the DNA TGTGCCAGCAGACCAACAGGGGGCTATGGCTACACCTTC.

The chain is built from TRBV29-1 and TRBJ2-7; the D gene is possibly TRBD2 (5 bases). The CDR3 is 14 residues long. Germline CDR1 and CDR2: SQVTM and ANQGSEA. V shed 6 bases and J shed 3 bases, with 18 bases lying between them. DNA for the CDR3: TGCAGCGTCTCAACTAGGCCCCCCATCTACGAGCAGTACTTC. It translates to CSVSTRPPIYEQYF.

The gene calls are TRBV12-3 or TRBV12-4 and TRBJ2-7, with D perhaps TRBD1 (5 bases). This CDR3 is 13 amino acids long. Trimming removed 5 bases at V and 0 bases at J, with 8 bases between. The CDR3 is CASSRTLSYEQYF. As DNA, the CDR3 is TGTGCCAGCAGTCGGACACTCTCCTACGAGCAGTACTTC.

This clone was seen once. The rearrangement links TRBV6-5 to TRBJ1-2; TRBD1 might be the D (5 bases). The CDR3 contains 13 residues. V was clipped by 4 bases and J by 3 bases, with 9 bases between them. Germline CDR1 is MNHEY and CDR2 is SVGAGI. The CDR3 region has the DNA TGTGCCAGCAGTTCACAGGCTTACTATGGCTACACCTTC. Its protein product is CASSSQAYYGYTF.

This clone was seen more than once but under ten times. The V and J genes are TRBV14 and TRBJ2-1; a possible D gene is TRBD1 (5 bases). The germline V gene encodes CDR1 SGHDN and CDR2 FVKESK. Trimming pared 4 bases from V and 0 bases from J, leaving 10 bases between. This CDR3 comprises 15 residues. The CDR3 spells CASSLTGSSYNEQFF. DNA of the CDR3: TGTGCCAGCAGCCTCACAGGCAGCTCCTACAATGAGCAGTTCTTC.

The V and J genes are TRBV6-2 or TRBV6-3 and TRBJ1-5; 7 nucleotides line up with TRBD1. The CDR3 covers 14 residues. Germline V gene sequence: CDR1 MNHEY, CDR2 SVGEGT. Unmatched junction bases numbered 10, after V lost 5 bases and J lost 9 bases. The DNA of the CDR3 is TGTGCCAGCAGTGACAGGGTCGGGATGATGCCCCAGCATTTT. Translation: CASSDRVGMMPQHF.

On this clone: This specimen includes other DNA sequences encoding the same CDR3. The genes are TRBV19 and TRBJ2-6; 7 positions match TRBD1. The CDR3 runs 15 residues. Germline V gene lookup returns CDR1 LNHDA and CDR2 SQIVND (reference sequence). The J segment lost 0 bases and the V segment lost 6 bases, leaving 2 bases of the junction unmatched. The CDR3 DNA reads TGTGCCAGTAGCCGACAGGGCTCTGGGGCCAACGTCCTGACTTTC. This translates into CASSRQGSGANVLTF.

The genes are TRBV10-3 and TRBJ2-1; 10 bases map to TRBD2. CDR3 length: 16 residues. With 3 bases clipped from V and 7 bases from J, the junction kept 9 bases outside the gene matches. Germline V gives CDR1 ENHRY, CDR2 SYGVKD. This CDR3 reads CAISDLSGGGLNEQFF. In DNA form, the CDR3 reads TGTGCCATCAGTGATTTGAGCGGGGGGGGATTGAATGAGCAGTTCTTC.

This chain links TRBV7-2 with TRBJ2-1; 7 bases agree with TRBD1. This CDR3 spans 15 amino acids. J was trimmed by 9 bases and V by 3 bases; bases with no gene match: 11. Looked up from germline, CDR1 is SGHTA and CDR2 is FQGNSA. This CDR3 is CASSFEGGARVEQFF. Here the CDR3 DNA reads TGTGCCAGCAGCTTCGAAGGGGGCGCGAGGGTTGAGCAGTTCTTC.

This clone was counted a single time. The V and J genes are TRBV6-2 or TRBV6-3 and TRBJ1-1, with 9 bases that match TRBD1. With V trimmed by 6 bases and J by 3 bases, 11 bases remained unmatched. Germline assignment: CDR1 MNHEY and CDR2 SVGEGT. There are 16 residues in the CDR3. The CDR3 sequence is CASSPLLGQGHTEAFF. CDR3 sequence (DNA): TGTGCCAGCAGCCCTCTTTTAGGACAGGGGCACACTGAAGCTTTCTTT.

About this clone: Sequence at one end of the junction differs from germline and may be a read error. The V and J genes are TRBV5-4 and TRBJ2-1; D not certain. The germline CDR1 and CDR2 sequences are SGHNT and YYREEE (reference sequence). The CDR3 length is 11 residues. The CDR3 coding sequence is TGTGCCAGCAGCTCCAACAATGAGCAGTTCTTC. Its protein is CASSSNNEQFF.

V is TRBV10-3 and J is TRBJ1-6, with D unresolved. Trimming removed 7 bases from V and 7 bases from J, with 17 bases in between. Germline values: CDR1 ENHRY, CDR2 SYGVKD. The CDR3 contains 15 residues. The CDR3 DNA is TGTGCCATCAATAACGACAATTCCGGCAATTCACCCCTCCACTTT. Protein sequence: CAINNDNSGNSPLHF.

The chain uses TRBV6-5 and TRBJ2-1, with D possibly being TRBD2 (5 bases). The V and J ends lost 7 bases and 5 bases respectively, with 15 bases between them. Per the germline V gene, CDR1 is MNHEY and CDR2 is SVGAGI. This CDR3 is 14 amino acids long. The CDR3 bases are TGTGCCAGCACGGGAACCGGCAGAAACAATGAGCAGTTCTTC. Its protein is CASTGTGRNNEQFF.